Listed below are T cell receptor beta chains from one sample, sequenced in a study of identical twins. TCRdb reanalysed the 5' RACE reads using MiXCR and keeps one entry per CDR3 protein. The sample shows 550,000 to 800,000 distinct CDR3 sequences, less than 9% of them seen only once. These data were also filed under a second study, of yellow fever vaccine responses in identical twins.

The sample was PBMCs. The receptors here all came from a woman in her late teens or twenties in good health. Each CDR3 is given with its conserved first and last residue. The D gene is left open where the match is weak. Clone size is shown for a subset of rows, as once, few, many or a class of expanded clone.

v_gene	abundance	j_gene	len	d_gene	CDR3aa	CDR3nt
TRBV5-5	NA	TRBJ1-2	15	TRBD1	CASSGTGVIDYGYTF	TGTGCCAGCAGCGGGACAGGGGTCATAGACTATGGCTACACCTTC
TRBV6-2/TRBV6-3	few	TRBJ2-1	14	TRBD2	CASSDLTSRAEQFF	TGTGCCAGCAGCGATCTGACTAGCAGGGCCGAGCAGTTCTTC
TRBV10-3	many	TRBJ1-2	14	NA	CAISERENNYGYTF	TGTGCCATCAGTGAACGGGAGAACAACTATGGCTACACCTTC
TRBV7-9	few	TRBJ2-7	14	NA	CASTPPGTPVGQYF	TGTGCCAGCACCCCCCCTGGGACGCCCGTGGGGCAGTACTTC
TRBV5-5	few	TRBJ2-7	17	TRBD1	CASSLLSSGTGLREQYF	TGTGCCAGCAGCCTGCTCTCCTCCGGGACAGGGCTGCGCGAGCAGTACTTC
TRBV24-1	many	TRBJ1-1	13	NA	CATSDIGETEAFF	TGTGCCACCAGTGATATTGGGGAGACTGAAGCTTTCTTT
TRBV28	NA	TRBJ1-6	12	NA	CASRSGWSPLHF	TGTGCCAGCAGGTCCGGGTGGTCACCCCTCCACTTT
TRBV28	NA	TRBJ1-2	14	NA	CACSLIREGGGYTF	TGTGCCTGCAGTTTGATAAGGGAAGGGGGAGGCTACACCTTC
TRBV12-3/TRBV12-4	many	TRBJ1-1	14	NA	CASSGTPSNTEAFF	TGTGCCAGCAGCGGGACCCCGTCGAACACTGAAGCTTTCTTT
TRBV12-3/TRBV12-4	many	TRBJ1-1	13	NA	CASSLGENTEAFF	TGTGCCAGCAGTTTAGGGGAGAACACTGAAGCTTTCTTT
TRBV5-5	many	TRBJ1-6	15	NA	CASSLARDRNSPLHF	TGTGCCAGCAGCTTGGCCAGGGATCGGAATTCACCCCTCCACTTT
TRBV12-3/TRBV12-4	NA	TRBJ1-1	16	NA	CASSGRSWPTERVAFF	TGTGCCAGCAGTGGGCGAAGTTGGCCGACAGAAAGGGTGGCTTTCTTT
TRBV5-6	NA	TRBJ2-5	15	NA	CASSWRGPGEETQYF	TGTGCCAGCAGCTGGAGGGGCCCGGGGGAGGAGACCCAGTACTTC
TRBV5-1	few	TRBJ2-5	15	TRBD1	CASSFSGTAQETQYF	TGCGCCAGCAGCTTTTCCGGGACAGCGCAAGAGACCCAGTACTTC
TRBV7-2	many	TRBJ2-7	16	NA	CASSPPWGPRSYEQYF	TGTGCCAGCAGCCCCCCTTGGGGACCTCGTTCCTACGAGCAGTACTTC
TRBV15	many	TRBJ2-2	14	NA	CATSGNGDTGELFF	TGTGCCACCAGCGGGAATGGGGACACCGGGGAGCTGTTTTTT
TRBV3-1	NA	TRBJ2-7	16	TRBD2	CASGGTSGSFAYEQYF	TGTGCCAGCGGGGGGACTAGCGGGAGCTTTGCCTACGAGCAGTACTTC
TRBV9	few	TRBJ2-1	15	NA	CASSGKLYSYNEQFF	TGTGCCAGCAGCGGAAAGCTCTACTCTTACAATGAGCAGTTCTTC
TRBV5-1	NA	TRBJ2-5	16	TRBD2	CASSLRTGLAQETQYF	TGCGCCAGCAGCTTGAGGACGGGACTAGCGCAAGAGACCCAGTACTTC
TRBV12-3/TRBV12-4	few	TRBJ2-3	12	NA	CVSSFRTDTQYF	TGTGTCAGCAGTTTTCGAACAGATACGCAGTATTTT
TRBV9	NA	TRBJ2-2	16	NA	CASSANRGGDTGELFF	TGTGCCAGCAGCGCGAACAGGGGGGGGGACACCGGGGAGCTGTTTTTT
TRBV29-1	many	TRBJ2-3	18	TRBD2	CSVDLGLAGGRSTDTQYF	TGCAGCGTTGATCTAGGGCTAGCGGGAGGGCGGAGCACAGATACGCAGTATTTT
TRBV11-1	NA	TRBJ2-3	19	TRBD2	CASSPAPLAGGPFTDTQYF	TGTGCCAGCAGCCCAGCCCCACTAGCGGGAGGGCCCTTCACAGATACGCAGTATTTT
TRBV4-1	many	TRBJ1-4	16	NA	CASSQDGAATNEKLFF	TGCGCCAGCAGCCAGGACGGGGCAGCAACTAATGAAAAACTGTTTTTT
TRBV11-2	few	TRBJ1-6	15	NA	CASSLTRVLLSPLHF	TGTGCCAGCAGCTTAACCCGGGTACTCCTGTCACCCCTCCACTTT
TRBV7-2	many	TRBJ2-1	15	TRBD2	CASSSGLGNYNEQFF	TGTGCCAGCAGCTCGGGACTAGGAAACTACAATGAGCAGTTCTTC
TRBV12-3/TRBV12-4	many	TRBJ1-5	17	TRBD1	CASSLVRDRGFNQPQHF	TGTGCCAGCAGTTTAGTCCGGGACAGGGGATTCAATCAGCCCCAGCATTTT
TRBV7-9	few	TRBJ1-3	14	NA	CASSLVQGGNTIYF	TGTGCCAGCAGCTTAGTACAGGGCGGAAACACCATATATTTT
TRBV24-1	many	TRBJ2-1	16	NA	CATSGRQGSSYNEQFF	TGTGCCACCAGTGGGAGGCAGGGGAGCTCCTACAATGAGCAGTTCTTC
TRBV20-1	few	TRBJ2-7	12	NA	CSASTPGGRQYF	TGCAGTGCTAGCACCCCCGGAGGTCGGCAGTACTTC
TRBV29-1	few	TRBJ2-3	15	NA	CSVDPTLGTTDTQYF	TGCAGCGTTGACCCCACCCTCGGCACCACAGATACGCAGTATTTT
TRBV28	many	TRBJ1-3	14	NA	CASTSGDSGNTTYF	TGTGCCAGCACATCGGGGGACTCTGGAAACACCACATATTTT
TRBV5-1	many	TRBJ2-1	16	NA	CASSITAGSSYNEQFF	TGCGCCAGCAGCATTACCGCAGGGTCCTCCTACAATGAGCAGTTCTTC
TRBV2	NA	TRBJ2-1	14	NA	CASSGTEVNNEQFF	TGTGCCAGCAGTGGGACAGAGGTAAACAATGAGCAGTTCTTC
TRBV10-3	NA	TRBJ2-7	18	TRBD1	CAISESLPAAAGGYEQYF	TGTGCCATCAGTGAGTCGCTCCCCGCGGCGGCAGGGGGCTACGAGCAGTACTTC
TRBV6-4	many	TRBJ2-1	19	TRBD2	CASSPGLAGGLSSYNEQFF	TGTGCCAGCAGTCCAGGACTAGCGGGGGGCTTGAGCTCCTACAATGAGCAGTTCTTC
TRBV20-1	NA	TRBJ2-1	14	TRBD2	CSAVSGSTYNEQFF	TGCAGTGCTGTCAGCGGGAGCACCTACAATGAGCAGTTCTTC
TRBV24-1	many	TRBJ1-2	15	NA	CATSDHTSGDYGYTF	TGTGCCACCAGTGATCACACCTCCGGCGACTATGGCTACACCTTC
TRBV20-1	NA	TRBJ1-6	17	TRBD1	CSGTARTGTDYNSPLHF	TGCAGTGGCACTGCAAGGACCGGGACAGACTATAATTCACCCCTCCACTTT
TRBV6-5	many	TRBJ2-7	12	TRBD1	CATGTGPYEQYF	TGTGCCACGGGGACAGGCCCCTACGAGCAGTACTTC
TRBV27	NA	TRBJ2-3	16	TRBD2	CASSPIAGVSADTQYF	TGTGCCAGCAGCCCCATAGCGGGGGTTTCCGCAGATACGCAGTATTTT
TRBV23-1	NA	TRBJ1-4	17	NA	CASSQLGQFTTNEKLFF	TGCGCCAGCAGTCAACTGGGACAATTTACAACTAATGAAAAACTGTTTTTT
TRBV7-9	few	TRBJ2-1	15	TRBD2	CASSPPGLARNEQFF	TGTGCCAGCAGCCCGCCGGGACTAGCTCGGAATGAGCAGTTCTTC
TRBV20-1	NA	TRBJ2-3	14	NA	CSVPLGASTDTQYF	TGCAGTGTCCCACTGGGGGCTAGCACAGATACGCAGTATTTT
TRBV4-2	many	TRBJ2-5	16	TRBD2	CASSQDRASGEETQYF	TGTGCCAGCAGCCAAGATCGCGCTAGCGGTGAAGAGACCCAGTACTTC
TRBV21-1	NA	TRBJ2-5	15	NA	CASRKVETGDETQYF	TGTGCCAGCAGAAAGGTAGAGACAGGTGATGAGACCCAGTACTTC
TRBV24-1	NA	TRBJ2-2	16	TRBD1	CATSDRWTGLTGELFF	TGTGCCACCAGTGATAGATGGACAGGATTGACCGGGGAGCTGTTTTTT
TRBV27	few	TRBJ1-4	16	NA	CASWQGPYEGSEKLFF	TGTGCCAGTTGGCAAGGGCCATACGAAGGGAGTGAAAAACTGTTTTTT
TRBV2	many	TRBJ1-6	14	NA	CASSGQPNNSPLHF	TGTGCCAGCAGTGGACAGCCTAATAATTCACCCCTCCACTTT
TRBV7-9	many	TRBJ2-5	14	NA	CASSFDTLGPSQYF	TGTGCCAGCAGCTTTGACACTTTGGGACCGAGCCAGTACTTC
TRBV20-1	few	TRBJ1-4	12	NA	CSAGFGNEKLFF	TGCAGTGCGGGGTTCGGTAATGAAAAACTGTTTTTT
TRBV20-1	NA	TRBJ2-7	17	TRBD1	CSARDPSGQGAEYEQYF	TGCAGTGCTAGAGATCCCTCTGGACAGGGGGCAGAGTACGAGCAGTACTTC
TRBV4-1	NA	TRBJ2-3	20	NA	CASSQEGIGVPSRSTDTQYF	TGCGCCAGCAGCCAAGAAGGGATAGGGGTTCCTTCGAGAAGCACAGATACGCAGTATTTT
TRBV5-1	NA	TRBJ2-1	14	TRBD2	CASSLANSGNEQFF	TGCGCCAGCAGCTTGGCCAATAGCGGGAATGAGCAGTTCTTC
TRBV6-8	NA	TRBJ2-7	15	TRBD2	CASSSLAGQTYEQYF	TGTGCCAGCAGCTCTCTAGCGGGACAAACCTACGAGCAGTACTTC